This is a list of T cell receptor beta chains from one sample in a study of regulatory T cells. The method was immunoSEQ multiplex PCR; TCRdb's version includes in-frame clones alone and lacks a portion of them. The table has some 6,100 clones, 75% to 90% seen once; the top ten hold 1.5% to 2%. The sequenced sample consisted of CD4+ Tregs sorted from blood. The origin of the receptors is a person aged 18 to 29 with CD3G deficiency. Both conserved end residues are part of each CDR3. A D gene is named only where the DNA matches it firmly. Size is stated for part of the rows, as once, few or many counts, or as a class when the clone is expanded.

D gene | J gene | clone size | CDR3 length | V gene | CDR3 DNA | CDR3 protein
TRBD1 | TRBJ2-1 | NA | 14 | TRBV19 | TGTGCCAGTAGAAGGGGGCACACCTACAATGAGCAGTTCTTC | CASRRGHTYNEQFF
TRBD1 | TRBJ1-1 | few | 15 | TRBV28 | TGTGCCAGCAGTTTCACTTTGAAGGGACAGGGACTAGCTTTCTTT | CASSFTLKGQGLAFF
TRBD1 | TRBJ2-7 | NA | 14 | TRBV11-2 | TGTGCCAGCACCGAGACAGGGGACCACTACGAGCAGTACTTC | CASTETGDHYEQYF
NA | TRBJ2-7 | NA | 13 | TRBV11-2 | TGTGCCAGCAGCCTCGGGACCCTGACTGGGCAGTACTTC | CASSLGTLTGQYF
NA | TRBJ1-1 | NA | 14 | TRBV6-1 | TGTGCCAGCAGTTCCTGGGTGGGGGTCCCTGAAGCTTTCTTT | CASSSWVGVPEAFF
TRBD2 | TRBJ2-3 | NA | 14 | TRBV6-1 | TGTGCCAGCAAACTAGCGGAGTTTTCAGATACGCAGTATTTT | CASKLAEFSDTQYF
NA | TRBJ2-7 | once | 14 | TRBV28 | TGTGCCAGCAGTTTACGAGGGCCGGCCTACGAGCAGTACTTC | CASSLRGPAYEQYF
NA | TRBJ2-6 | once | 16 | TRBV19 | TGTGCCAGTAGTCCCGTAACAGGGTCTGGGGCCAACGTCCTGACTTTC | CASSPVTGSGANVLTF
NA | TRBJ2-1 | NA | 14 | TRBV18 | TGTGCCAGCTCACCGGCCCGGGGTCAGCATGAGCAGTTCTTC | CASSPARGQHEQFF
TRBD2 | TRBJ2-1 | NA | 19 | TRBV5-1 | TGCGCCAGCAGCCCCGGCAGAACGGGAGGGAAAAGGTCCTACAATGAGCAGTTCTTC | CASSPGRTGGKRSYNEQFF
NA | TRBJ2-2 | few | 17 | TRBV7-6 | TGTGCCAGCAGCCCTAATTCCGAGGGGCGCGGCACCGGGGAGCTGTTTTTT | CASSPNSEGRGTGELFF
NA | TRBJ2-1 | NA | 13 | TRBV10-3 | TGTGCCATCAGTGAGTCGACAGGAAGCGGGCAGTTCTTC | CAISESTGSGQFF
TRBD1 | TRBJ1-1 | NA | 14 | TRBV5-1 | TGCGCCAGCAGCTCGACAGGGGCGGACACTGAAGCTTTCTTT | CASSSTGADTEAFF
TRBD2 | TRBJ2-1 | NA | 15 | TRBV5-1 | TGCGCCAGCAGCTGGACTAGCGGGGGCCAATACGAGCAGTTCTTC | CASSWTSGGQYEQFF
NA | TRBJ1-4 | NA | 11 | TRBV9 | TGTGCCAGCAGCGTTATCGGGGACACTTGGTTT | CASSVIGDTWF
TRBD2 | TRBJ2-1 | NA | 14 | TRBV7-9 | TGTGCCAGCACAAGAGCGGGGGGATACAATGAGCAGTTCTTC | CASTRAGGYNEQFF
TRBD1 | TRBJ2-5 | NA | 13 | TRBV18 | TGTGCCAGCTCACGGGGACAGCAAGAGACCCAGTACTTC | CASSRGQQETQYF
NA | TRBJ2-1 | NA | 15 | TRBV7-8 | TGTGCCAGCACCAAGTCGGGTGGGAGAGGTCATGAGCAGTTCTTC | CASTKSGGRGHEQFF
NA | TRBJ2-6 | NA | 13 | TRBV11-2 | TGTGCCAGCAGCTTACCTGGGGCCAACGTCCTGACTTTC | CASSLPGANVLTF
TRBD2 | TRBJ2-1 | once | 16 | TRBV18 | TGTGCCAGCTCACCCGGACTAGCGGGAGTCTACAATGAGCAGTTCTTC | CASSPGLAGVYNEQFF
NA | TRBJ2-7 | NA | 14 | TRBV28 | TGTGCCAGCAGTAGACAGCCAAGCTCCTACGAGCAGTACTTC | CASSRQPSSYEQYF
NA | TRBJ2-3 | NA | 14 | TRBV19 | TGTGCCAGTTCCCGGACTATGGAGGCAGATACGCAGTATTTT | CASSRTMEADTQYF
TRBD1 | TRBJ2-7 | NA | 13 | TRBV10-3 | TGTGCCATCAGTATAGGCAGGGGGAGCGAGCAGTACTTC | CAISIGRGSEQYF
TRBD1 | TRBJ1-5 | NA | 15 | TRBV28 | TGTGCCAGCAGAAGGGACAGGGCGGAGGCTCAGCCCCAGCATTTT | CASRRDRAEAQPQHF
NA | TRBJ1-5 | NA | 15 | TRBV6-6 | TGTGCCAGCAGTTACTCCGGGGGAGGCAATCAGCCCCAGCATTTT | CASSYSGGGNQPQHF
NA | TRBJ2-2 | NA | 14 | TRBV5-1 | TGCGCCAGCAGCTTGGGGCGGATCACCGGGGAGCTGTTTTTT | CASSLGRITGELFF
TRBD1 | TRBJ1-5 | NA | 16 | TRBV28 | TGTGCCAGCAGTTTAGGGACAGGGCGGGGAAGTCAGCCCCAGCATTTT | CASSLGTGRGSQPQHF
TRBD2 | TRBJ2-1 | NA | 16 | TRBV18 | TGTGCCAGCACCGGGACTAGCGGGACTCGAGGGGTTGAGCAGTTCTTC | CASTGTSGTRGVEQFF
NA | TRBJ2-7 | NA | 16 | TRBV6-5 | TGTGCCAGCAGTTACTCGTGGGGGGGGACAATCTACGAGCAGTACTTC | CASSYSWGGTIYEQYF
TRBD2 | TRBJ2-7 | NA | 15 | TRBV5-1 | TGCGCCAGCAGCTTGGGGGCTAGCGGATACTACGAGCAGTACTTC | CASSLGASGYYEQYF
NA | TRBJ2-5 | NA | 14 | TRBV5-1 | TGCGCCAGCAGCTTGGCGGGATTCAGGGAGACCCAGTACTTC | CASSLAGFRETQYF
TRBD2 | TRBJ2-7 | NA | 15 | TRBV28 | TGTGCCAGCAGTTCGGGAGGGAGTCTCACCTACGAGCAGTACTTC | CASSSGGSLTYEQYF
NA | TRBJ2-7 | NA | 15 | TRBV10-3 | TGTGCCATCAGTGACGGAAGGGGGGGCGGCTACGAGCAGTACTTC | CAISDGRGGGYEQYF
NA | TRBJ2-6 | NA | 15 | TRBV19 | TGTGCCAGTAGTCCCGTACACCCTGGGGCCAACGTCCTGACTTTC | CASSPVHPGANVLTF
TRBD2 | TRBJ2-1 | few | 18 | TRBV5-1 | TGCGCCAGCAGCTTGACGCTAGCGGGAGGGCCGTCGGGGAATGAGCAGTTCTTC | CASSLTLAGGPSGNEQFF
NA | TRBJ2-7 | NA | 14 | TRBV11-2 | TGTGCCAGCAGCTTGAGGGGCGGCTTTGGCGAGCAGTACTTC | CASSLRGGFGEQYF
NA | TRBJ2-7 | NA | 13 | TRBV6-1 | TGTGCCAGCACCGTCCGGGGGTCCTACGAGCAGTACTTC | CASTVRGSYEQYF
NA | TRBJ2-3 | NA | 14 | TRBV6-1 | TGTGCCAGCAGTGGATCACAGGGCAGGGATACGCAGTATTTT | CASSGSQGRDTQYF
TRBD2 | TRBJ2-7 | NA | 15 | TRBV10-3 | TGTGCCATCAGTGGGACTAGCGGGAGAGACTACGAGCAGTACTTC | CAISGTSGRDYEQYF
NA | TRBJ2-3 | NA | 14 | TRBV5-1 | TGCGCCAGCAGCTTGTATGCACCCACAGATACGCAGTATTTT | CASSLYAPTDTQYF
NA | TRBJ2-7 | NA | 14 | TRBV6-1 | TGTGCCAGCAGTGAATTGCCAGGAACCTACGAGCAGTACTTC | CASSELPGTYEQYF
TRBD1 | TRBJ2-1 | NA | 13 | TRBV5-1 | TGCGCCAGCATGGGACAGGGTGGTAGTGAGCAGTTCTTC | CASMGQGGSEQFF
NA | TRBJ2-7 | NA | 14 | TRBV6-1 | TGTGCCAGCAGTTGGCGCAGCTCTTCCTACGAGCAGTACTTC | CASSWRSSSYEQYF
NA | TRBJ2-7 | NA | 13 | TRBV6-1 | TGTGCCAGCAGTGGGGGGGCCGGATACGAGCAGTACTTC | CASSGGAGYEQYF
TRBD1 | TRBJ1-2 | NA | 13 | TRBV18 | TGTGCCAGCTCACCCGGACAGGGATTGGGCTACACCTTC | CASSPGQGLGYTF
NA | TRBJ1-4 | NA | 14 | TRBV11-2 | TGTGCCAGCAGCTTAAGGCCAAGGGGTGAAAAACTGTTTTTT | CASSLRPRGEKLFF
NA | TRBJ1-1 | NA | 14 | TRBV6-5 | TGTGCCAGCAGTTACAGGGGACGGGTCCCTGAAGCTTTCTTT | CASSYRGRVPEAFF
TRBD1 | TRBJ1-2 | once | 15 | TRBV27 | TGTGCCAGCAGTTTAACAGGGGGCAAGGAGTATGGCTACACCTTC | CASSLTGGKEYGYTF
NA | TRBJ1-5 | NA | 14 | TRBV6-6 | TGTGCCAGCAGCCTCGGGACTAGCAATCAGCCCCAGCATTTT | CASSLGTSNQPQHF
NA | TRBJ1-1 | once | 11 | TRBV28 | TGTGCCAGCAGAAATAGAAGAGAAGCTTTCTTT | CASRNRREAFF
TRBD1 | TRBJ2-5 | NA | 13 | TRBV6-6 | TGTGCCAGCAGTTATCGGGACAGAGAGACCCAGTACTTC | CASSYRDRETQYF
NA | TRBJ2-7 | once | 14 | TRBV5-1 | TGCGCCAGCAGCTTGGGCAGGCGGCCCTACGAGCAGTACTTC | CASSLGRRPYEQYF
NA | TRBJ2-3 | NA | 13 | TRBV5-6 | TGTGCCAGCGGACTAAGAGGGGCAGATACGCAGTATTTT | CASGLRGADTQYF
NA | TRBJ2-3 | NA | 15 | TRBV19 | TGTGCCAGTAGTCGGGGGGAAATACAGGGAGATACGCAGTATTTT | CASSRGEIQGDTQYF
NA | TRBJ1-1 | NA | 17 | TRBV19 | TGTGCCAGTAGCCCGGAGGGGACGGCGAGGTGGGACACTGAAGCTTTCTTT | CASSPEGTARWDTEAFF
NA | TRBJ2-3 | NA | 14 | TRBV9 | TGTGCCAGCAGCGGCGGCAGGTGGTTAGATACGCAGTATTTT | CASSGGRWLDTQYF
TRBD2 | TRBJ2-2 | NA | 16 | TRBV28 | TGTGCCAGCAGTTTACGCCTAGCGGTTCGTACCGGGGAGCTGTTTTTT | CASSLRLAVRTGELFF
TRBD1 | TRBJ2-3 | NA | 13 | TRBV19 | TGTGCCAGTAGCGAACAGGGGGCGGGTACGCAGTATTTT | CASSEQGAGTQYF
TRBD1 | TRBJ1-4 | NA | 13 | TRBV6-6 | TGTGCCAGCAGTTACAGGGGGCATGAAAAACTGTTTTTT | CASSYRGHEKLFF
NA | TRBJ1-5 | NA | 13 | TRBV7-9 | TGTGCCAGCAGCTTAGTTAGCAATCAGCCCCAGCATTTT | CASSLVSNQPQHF